A single sample gave rise to the 22 T cell receptor beta chains below, sequenced in a study of control samples from healthy donors and cancer patients. Libraries were prepared by immunoSEQ multiplex PCR; TCRdb keeps only in-frame clonotypes and omits some of them. The repertoire holds 73,000 or so clones, with about 90% as singletons. Sequenced input: blood. The receptor source for this set is a woman aged 50 to 60 in good health.

This chain joins TRBV3-1 (or the pseudogene TRBV3-2) and TRBJ2-3, with D possibly being TRBD1 (5 bases). The CDR3 spans 16 residues. Trimming removed 6 bases from V and 1 base from J, with 17 bases in between. Germline V gene data show CDR1 as LGHDT and CDR2 as YNNKEL (reference sequence). The CDR3 DNA is TGTGCCAGCAGGGGCTTGGGGCTATCAGGCACAGATACGCAGTATTTT. Encoded protein: CASRGLGLSGTDTQYF.

The chain uses TRBV9 and TRBJ2-3, with 8 bases aligning to TRBD2. Trimming removed 1 base from V and 3 bases from J; junction bases left unmatched: 4. The CDR3 sequence is 15 residues long. Germline CDR1 reads SGDLS; CDR2 reads YYNGEE. CDR3 residues: CASSVRASGTDTQYF. The CDR3 bases are TGTGCCAGCAGCGTACGAGCTAGCGGGACAGATACGCAGTATTTT.

V usage is TRBV5-5 and J usage is TRBJ1-2, with a weak D call TRBD1 (6 bases). Germline loops: CDR1 SGHKS, CDR2 YYEKEE (reference sequence). CDR3 size: 13 residues. The V and J ends lost 5 bases and 2 bases respectively, with 10 bases between them. The CDR3 DNA is TGTGCCAGCAGATCCGACAGGAACTATGGCTACACCTTC. It codes for CASRSDRNYGYTF.

The V gene is TRBV28, the J gene TRBJ1-1; D gene uncertain. The CDR3 is 11 amino acids. Trimming stripped 6 bases from V and 6 bases from J, with 8 bases between. Germline V gives CDR1 MDHEN, CDR2 SYDVKM. CDR3 bases: TGTGCCAGCAGAGGGAGACCTGAAGCTTTCTTT. Protein: CASRGRPEAFF.

The gene calls are TRBV10-3 and TRBJ2-2, with D unclear. The CDR3 is made up of 14 amino acids. V lost 4 bases to trimming and J lost 5 bases, with 11 bases between them. CDR1 ENHRY and CDR2 SYGVKD come from the germline V gene. Here the CDR3 reads CAISGLHQTGELFF. DNA of the CDR3: TGTGCCATCAGTGGACTTCACCAGACCGGGGAGCTGTTTTTT.

V and J are TRBV29-1 and TRBJ1-5, with D hard to call. The germline gives CDR1 SQVTM, CDR2 ANQGSEA. Trimming took 4 bases from V and 0 from J, leaving 7 bases between them. This CDR3 spans 13 amino acids. The CDR3 DNA sequence: TGCAGCGTTGTGGACCGTAGCAATCAGCCCCAGCATTTT. Translating gives CSVVDRSNQPQHF.

The V gene is TRBV4-2, the J gene TRBJ1-5; TRBD1 matches 9 bases. Germline CDR1 and CDR2: LGHNA and YNFKEQ. The CDR3 has 14 amino acids. The V and J ends lost 4 bases and 2 bases, in that order; junction bases with no gene match: 0. This chain's CDR3 is CASSRTGGNQPQHF. The DNA of the CDR3 is TGTGCCAGCAGCCGGACAGGGGGCAATCAGCCCCAGCATTTT.

The gene calls are TRBV5-1 and TRBJ1-2; TRBD1 might be the D (5 bases). The CDR3 totals 13 residues. Germline values: CDR1 SGHRS, CDR2 YFSETQ. V dropped 7 bases and J dropped 7 bases, with 17 bases sitting between them. The CDR3 is CASAQNGAGGYTF. CDR3 nucleotides: TGCGCCAGCGCCCAAAATGGGGCAGGTGGCTACACCTTC. Drawing the rest from reference TRBV5-1 and TRBJ1-2, the complete variable domain is KAGVTQTPRYLIKTRGQQVTLSCSPISGHRSVSWYQQTPGQGLQFLFEYFSETQRNKGNFPGRFSGRQFSNSRSEMNVSTLELGDSALYLCASAQNGAGGYTFGSGTRLTVV.

The rearrangement links TRBV28 to TRBJ1-6, with 7 bases aligning to TRBD1. J was trimmed by 6 bases and V by 3 bases; bases with no gene match: 5. Germline loops: CDR1 MDHEN, CDR2 SYDVKM. The CDR3 consists of 15 residues. CDR3 residues: CASSFPDRANSPLHF. CDR3 DNA: TGTGCCAGCAGTTTTCCCGACAGGGCTAATTCACCCCTCCACTTT.

The chain couples TRBV25-1 to TRBJ1-4; D not certain. The CDR3 loop spans 15 amino acids. Germline V gene data show CDR1 as MGHDK and CDR2 as SYGVNS. The V end lost 2 bases, the J end lost 6 bases, and 13 bases lay between the germline ends. CDR3 sequence (DNA): TGTGCCAGCAGTGAACGGGCGAAGAATTATGAAAAACTGTTTTTT. As protein: CASSERAKNYEKLFF.

The V and J genes are TRBV27 and TRBJ1-1; 7 positions agree with TRBD1. Losses at the gene ends were 6 bases for V and 5 bases for J; bases not matched to a gene: 3. Germline CDR1 and CDR2: MNHEY and SMNVEV (reference sequence). The CDR3 covers 12 residues. This CDR3 is CASSAQGTEAFF. The CDR3 region has the DNA TGTGCCAGCAGCGCACAGGGGACTGAAGCTTTCTTT.

The genes are TRBV4-1 and TRBJ2-3, with D maybe TRBD2 (6 bases). In germline, CDR1 is MGHRA, CDR2 YSYEKL. Trimming cost V 1 base and J 1 base, with 15 bases left between them. The CDR3 is made up of 17 amino acids. CDR3 bases: TGCGCCAGCAGCCAAGTACCCCTACTAGCCGGCACAGATACGCAGTATTTT. Its protein product is CASSQVPLLAGTDTQYF.

This clone appeared once. The chain has TRBV5-1 and TRBJ1-1; D gene ambiguous. Germline CDR1 SGHRS, CDR2 YFSETQ. The CDR3 length is 13 residues. V shed 0 bases and J shed 4 bases, with 7 bases lying between them. CDR3 loop: CASSLELSTEAFF. The CDR3 nucleotides are TGCGCCAGCAGCTTGGAATTGTCCACTGAAGCTTTCTTT.

V and J are TRBV11-2 and TRBJ2-2; D is unresolved. Deletions cut 1 base from V and 1 base from J, with 4 bases between. The CDR3 is 14 amino acids. Germline loops: CDR1 SGHAT, CDR2 FQNNGV. The CDR3 DNA sequence: TGTGCCAGCAGCTTAGGGGGGAACACCGGGGAGCTGTTTTTT. Protein: CASSLGGNTGELFF.

The chain has TRBV6-4 and TRBJ2-1; D gene unclear. Germline V gives CDR1 MRHNA, CDR2 SNTAGT. V was cut by 3 bases and J by 0 bases, with 9 bases left in between. The CDR3 contains 15 residues. Written as DNA, the CDR3 is TGTGCCAGCAGTGAGATCTGGAGCTCCTACAATGAGCAGTTCTTC. Translating gives CASSEIWSSYNEQFF.

V usage is TRBV11-1 and J usage is TRBJ2-5; D is uncertain. V was trimmed by 6 bases and J by 1 base, leaving 12 bases between them. This CDR3 region has 14 residues. Germline CDR1 is SGHAT and CDR2 is FQDESV (reference sequence). The CDR3: CASSAPEIQETQYF. The CDR3 DNA sequence: TGTGCCAGCAGTGCCCCGGAAATCCAAGAGACCCAGTACTTC.

The chain uses TRBV2 and TRBJ2-3; 10 nucleotides align to TRBD2. Germline V gives CDR1 SNHLY, CDR2 FYNNEI. The CDR3 length is 13 residues. J gave up 8 bases and V 5 bases, and 4 bases lay outside the gene matches. The CDR3 is CASSSSSGGTQYF. DNA for the CDR3: TGTGCCAGCAGTTCCTCTAGCGGGGGTACGCAGTATTTT.

This chain connects TRBV5-5 to TRBJ2-2, with D hard to call. Trimming left V 1 base short and J 0 bases short, with 10 bases between. Germline CDR1 reads SGHKS; CDR2 reads YYEKEE (reference sequence). The CDR3 sequence is 16 residues long. CDR3 bases: TGTGCCAGCAGCTTGTGGCTCCCTCCGAACACCGGGGAGCTGTTTTTT. This codes for CASSLWLPPNTGELFF.

The V gene is TRBV30, the J gene TRBJ1-1; D unclear. Germline CDR1 and CDR2: GTSNPN and SVGIG (reference sequence). The CDR3 has 11 amino acids. The CDR3 sequence: CAAVEGREAFF. Here the CDR3 DNA reads TGTGCTGCCGTGGAGGGAAGAGAAGCTTTCTTT.

The chain has TRBV5-6 and TRBJ2-1, with D perhaps TRBD2 (6 bases). CDR3 length: 14 residues. V lost 1 base and J 7 bases, leaving 12 bases between the germline ends. Germline CDR1 reads SGHDT; CDR2 reads YYEEEE. The CDR3 reads CASSLRVGGNEQFF. The CDR3 bases are TGTGCCAGCAGCTTGCGGGTCGGGGGAAATGAGCAGTTCTTC.

This clone was seen just once. Here the CDR3 DNA reads TGCGCCAGCAGTGAACGCGGGAGTGGCGAGCAGTACTTC. Protein: CASSERGSGEQYF. The chain couples TRBV10-2 to TRBJ2-7, with 7 bases aligning to TRBD2. Germline-derived CDR1 and CDR2 are WSHSY and SAAADI. Trimming cost V 3 bases and J 6 bases; bases outside gene matches: 5. CDR3 length: 13 residues.

The J gene is TRBJ1-6, the V gene TRBV15; perhaps TRBD1 as D (5 bases). The germline V gene has CDR1 LNHNV and CDR2 YYDKDF (reference sequence). Trimming stripped 0 bases from V and 1 base from J, with 10 bases between. The CDR3 is 17 amino acids. The chain's CDR3 is CATSRDRGSSYNSPLHF. The CDR3 DNA follows: TGTGCCACCAGCAGAGATCGGGGGTCATCCTATAATTCACCCCTCCACTTT.